Below, 3 T cell receptor beta chains from the same sample are listed, as sequenced in a study of blood T cell repertoires in COVID-19. The assay was immunoSEQ multiplex PCR, and TCRdb's table has in-frame clones only and misses some. The table lists roughly 86,000 clones, around four fifths of them singletons. Sequencing used peripheral blood. The source of these receptors is a man aged 45 to 65 with acute or convalescent COVID-19.

The rearrangement uses TRBV19 and TRBJ1-1; 8 nucleotides line up with TRBD1. This CDR3 is built from 13 residues. V shed 6 bases, J shed 6 bases, and the junction held 6 bases outside the gene matches. Germline V lookup: CDR1 LNHDA, CDR2 SQIVND (reference sequence). The CDR3 region has the DNA TGTGCCAGTAGAGGACAGGGAGGATCTGAAGCTTTCTTT. It translates to CASRGQGGSEAFF.

This chain uses TRBV5-1 with TRBJ2-7; D perhaps matches TRBD2 (5 bases). This CDR3 is 15 amino acids long. The ends were cut back, 3 bases at V and 2 bases at J, with 15 bases in the middle. Looked up from germline, CDR1 is SGHRS and CDR2 is YFSETQ. CDR3 sequence reads: CASSWGSVETYEQYF. The CDR3 DNA sequence: TGCGCCAGCAGCTGGGGTAGCGTAGAAACCTACGAGCAGTACTTC. Full variable domain (missing parts from reference TRBV5-1 and TRBJ2-7): KAGVTQTPRYLIKTRGQQVTLSCSPISGHRSVSWYQQTPGQGLQFLFEYFSETQRNKGNFPGRFSGRQFSNSRSEMNVSTLELGDSALYLCASSWGSVETYEQYFGPGTRLTVT.

The chain recombines TRBV6-5 with TRBJ1-1; 8 positions agree with TRBD1. The germline CDR1 and CDR2 sequences are MNHEY and SVGAGI. The CDR3 runs to 16 residues. V was pared by 2 bases and J by 4 bases, with 9 bases of the junction left unmatched. In DNA, the CDR3 is TGTGCCAGCAGTTACGGCGGACAGGGCGGGAGCACTGAAGCTTTCTTT. Translation gives CASSYGGQGGSTEAFF.